These 9 T cell receptor beta chains originate from one sample sequenced in a study of blood T cell repertoires in COVID-19 (dated by TCRdb to about 2020). Library preparation was by the immunoSEQ multiplex PCR assay. TCRdb stores this immuneACCESS table with in-frame sequences only. Part of the clones is absent; in the studies checked, under half of the shortfall reflects unresolved V genes, and no reason is known for the rest. The sample table records 360,000 or so clones; roughly 86% of these occur just once. The ten largest clonotypes hold about 1.8% of the sample. Sequenced material: PBMCs or T cells enriched from blood (not recorded which). These receptors originate from a woman in her 30s who had recovered from COVID-19.

This clone was seen only once. The gene calls are TRBV3-1 (or the pseudogene TRBV3-2) and TRBJ1-3; tentative D call: TRBD1 (5 bases). From germline, CDR1 is LGHDT and CDR2 YNNKEL (reference sequence). The CDR3 loop spans 16 amino acids. V lost 0 bases and J lost 1, with 10 bases in between. CDR3 sequence reads: CASSQDGAVSGNTIYF. DNA of the CDR3: TGTGCCAGCAGCCAAGATGGGGCAGTTTCTGGAAACACCATATATTTT.

This chain joins TRBV15 and TRBJ2-5, with D uncertain. Between the trimmed V and J ends, which lost 0 bases and 5 bases, there was a span of 10 bases. Per germline, CDR1 LNHNV and CDR2 YYDKDF (reference sequence). CDR3 length: 14 amino acids. CDR3 nucleotides: TGTGCCACCAGCAGAGATAAGAACAGCGAGACCCAGTACTTC. It yields the protein CATSRDKNSETQYF.

The genes are TRBV28 and TRBJ1-5; D perhaps matches TRBD1 (5 bases). Trimming shortened V by 3 bases and J by 6 bases, and 6 bases separated the two germline ends. Germline values: CDR1 MDHEN, CDR2 SYDVKM. This CDR3 contains 12 residues. The CDR3 sequence is CASSFRVQPQHF. The DNA for the CDR3 is TGTGCCAGCAGTTTCAGGGTTCAGCCCCAGCATTTT.

J is TRBJ1-3 and V is TRBV19; 8 bases fit TRBD1. Germline loops: CDR1 LNHDA, CDR2 SQIVND (reference sequence). The CDR3 covers 15 residues. Germline trimming cut 6 bases from V and 4 bases from J; bases unmatched to any gene: 8. CDR3 sequence (DNA): TGTGCCAGTAGCCCTTCAGGGGGCCGGGGAAACACCATATATTTT. This translates into CASSPSGGRGNTIYF.

The V call is TRBV11-2, the J call TRBJ2-1, with 10 bases matching TRBD2. The CDR3 totals 15 residues. Germline V gene lookup returns CDR1 SGHAT and CDR2 FQNNGV. Trimming at V came to 5 bases and at J to 7 bases, leaving 8 bases not matched to a gene. CDR3 region: CASSETLAGVNEQFF. In DNA, the CDR3 is TGTGCCAGCAGCGAGACGCTAGCGGGAGTAAATGAGCAGTTCTTC.

The chain has TRBV25-1 and TRBJ1-1; 7 positions agree with TRBD1. Germline CDR1 reads MGHDK; CDR2 reads SYGVNS. V shed 6 bases and J 0 bases; nucleotides not matched to a gene: 1. This CDR3 has 13 residues. The CDR3 nucleotides read TGTGCCAGCAGGGGACAGTTGAACACTGAAGCTTTCTTT. Amino acid sequence: CASRGQLNTEAFF.

This clone was seen only once. The chain combines TRBV7-6 with TRBJ1-4; no firm D call. This CDR3 spans 15 amino acids. Germline-derived CDR1 and CDR2 are SGHVS and FNYEAQ. Trimming took 2 bases from V and 0 from J, leaving 7 bases between them. The CDR3 region is CASSLNAATNEKLFF. The CDR3 region has the DNA TGTGCCAGCAGCTTAAACGCAGCAACTAATGAAAAACTGTTTTTT. Full variable domain (outside the CDR3, taken from reference TRBV7-6 and TRBJ1-4): GAGVSQSPRYKVTKRGQDVALRCDPISGHVSLYWYRQALGQGPEFLTYFNYEAQQDKSGLPNDRFSAERPEGSISTLTIQRTEQRDSAMYRCASSLNAATNEKLFFGSGTQLSVL.

V and J are TRBV10-3 and TRBJ1-1, with 10 bases matching TRBD1. Germline V lookup: CDR1 ENHRY, CDR2 SYGVKD. V was pared by 6 bases and J by 2 bases, with 6 bases of the junction left unmatched. The CDR3 consists of 15 residues. The CDR3 DNA sequence: TGTGCCATCAGCGGGACAGGGGCCATAAACACTGAAGCTTTCTTT. It specifies CAISGTGAINTEAFF.

The V gene is TRBV6-1, the J gene TRBJ2-3; TRBD2 matches at 11 bases. Germline V gene lookup returns CDR1 MNHNS and CDR2 SASEGT. The length of the CDR3 is 16 residues. The junction had 5 bases not matched to a gene; V was cut back by 3 bases and J by 3 bases. The CDR3 coding sequence is TGTGCCAGCAGTGAGACTAGCGGGATAGGAACAGATACGCAGTATTTT. Translation: CASSETSGIGTDTQYF.